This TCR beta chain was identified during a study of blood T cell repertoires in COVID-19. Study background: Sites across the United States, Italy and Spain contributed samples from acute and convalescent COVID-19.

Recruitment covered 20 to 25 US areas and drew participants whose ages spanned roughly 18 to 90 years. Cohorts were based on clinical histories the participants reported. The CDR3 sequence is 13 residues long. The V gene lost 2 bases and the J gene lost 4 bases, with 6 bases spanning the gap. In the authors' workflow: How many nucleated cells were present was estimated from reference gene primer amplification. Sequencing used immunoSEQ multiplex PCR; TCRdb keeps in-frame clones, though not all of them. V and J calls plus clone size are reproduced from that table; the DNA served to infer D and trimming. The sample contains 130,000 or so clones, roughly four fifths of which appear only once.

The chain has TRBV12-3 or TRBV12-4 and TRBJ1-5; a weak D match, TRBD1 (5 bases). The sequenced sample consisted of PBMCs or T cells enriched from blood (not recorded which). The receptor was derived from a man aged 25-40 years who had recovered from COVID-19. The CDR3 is CASSLQGNQPQHF. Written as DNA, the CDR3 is TGTGCCAGCAGTTTACAGGGAAATCAGCCCCAGCATTTT.